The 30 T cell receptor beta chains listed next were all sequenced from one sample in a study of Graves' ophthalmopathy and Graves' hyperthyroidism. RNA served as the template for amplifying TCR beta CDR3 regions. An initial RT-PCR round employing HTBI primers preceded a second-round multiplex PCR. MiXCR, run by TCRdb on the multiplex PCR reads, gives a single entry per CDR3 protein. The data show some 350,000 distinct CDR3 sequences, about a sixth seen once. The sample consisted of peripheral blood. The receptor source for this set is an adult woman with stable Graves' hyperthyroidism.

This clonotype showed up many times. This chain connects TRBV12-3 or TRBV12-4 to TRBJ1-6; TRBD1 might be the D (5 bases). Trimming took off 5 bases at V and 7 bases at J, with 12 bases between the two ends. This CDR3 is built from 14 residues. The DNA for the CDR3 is TGTGCCAGCAGTGACTGGGGCAGCAATTCACCCCTCCACTTT. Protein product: CASSDWGSNSPLHF.

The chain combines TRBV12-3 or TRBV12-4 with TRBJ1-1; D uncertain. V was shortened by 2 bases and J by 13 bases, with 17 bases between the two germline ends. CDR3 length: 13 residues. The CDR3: CASSLWSDVWGFF. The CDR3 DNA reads TGTGCCAGCAGTTTATGGTCTGACGTATGGGGTTTCTTT.

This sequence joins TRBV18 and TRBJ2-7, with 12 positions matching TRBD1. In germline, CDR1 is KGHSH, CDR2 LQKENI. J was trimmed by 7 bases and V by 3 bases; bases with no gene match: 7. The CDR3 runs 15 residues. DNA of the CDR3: TGTGCCAGCTCACCTGGGACAGGGGGCTTCACGGAGCAGTACTTC. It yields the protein CASSPGTGGFTEQYF.

DNA for the CDR3: TGCAGTGCTAGGGGCCAGAAGGGAACTCAGTACTTC. This sequence encodes CSARGQKGTQYF. The chain combines TRBV20-1 with TRBJ2-5; D gene unclear. The CDR3 has 12 residues. In germline, CDR1 is DFQATT, CDR2 SNEGSKA (reference sequence). V lost 3 bases and J 11 bases, leaving 16 bases between the germline ends.

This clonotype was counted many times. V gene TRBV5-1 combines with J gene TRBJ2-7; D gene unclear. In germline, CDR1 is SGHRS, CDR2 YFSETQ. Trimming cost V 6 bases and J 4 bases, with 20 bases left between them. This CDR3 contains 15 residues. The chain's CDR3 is CASTLTTRGRYEQYF. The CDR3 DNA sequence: TGCGCCAGCACTTTAACGACCCGAGGCCGGTACGAGCAGTACTTC.

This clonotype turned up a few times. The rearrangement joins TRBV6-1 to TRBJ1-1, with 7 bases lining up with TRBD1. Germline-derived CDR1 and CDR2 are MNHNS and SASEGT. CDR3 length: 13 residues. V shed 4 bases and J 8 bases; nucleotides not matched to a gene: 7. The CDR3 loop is CASSAQTGLEAFF. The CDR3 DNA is TGTGCCAGCAGTGCCCAGACAGGGTTGGAAGCTTTCTTT.

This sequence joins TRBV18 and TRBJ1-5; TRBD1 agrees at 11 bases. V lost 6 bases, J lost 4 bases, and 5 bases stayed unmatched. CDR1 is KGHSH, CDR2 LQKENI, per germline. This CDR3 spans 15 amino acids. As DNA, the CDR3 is TGTGCCAGCTCGCCGGGACAGGGGGTAAATCAGCCCCAGCATTTT. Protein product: CASSPGQGVNQPQHF.

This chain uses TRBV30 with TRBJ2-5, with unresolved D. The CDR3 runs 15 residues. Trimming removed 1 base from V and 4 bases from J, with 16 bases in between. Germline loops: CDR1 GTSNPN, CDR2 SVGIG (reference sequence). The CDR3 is CAWSATDAIGETQYF. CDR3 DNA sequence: TGTGCCTGGAGTGCCACGGATGCCATAGGAGAGACCCAGTACTTC.

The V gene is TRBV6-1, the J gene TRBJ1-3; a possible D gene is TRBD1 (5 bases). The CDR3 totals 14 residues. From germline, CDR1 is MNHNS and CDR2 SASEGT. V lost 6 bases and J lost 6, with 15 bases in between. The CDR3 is CASRITGTLNTIYF. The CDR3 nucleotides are TGTGCCAGCAGGATCACCGGGACGTTAAACACCATATATTTT.

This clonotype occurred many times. The CDR3 region is CASSPPERGPYEQYF. In DNA form, the CDR3 reads TGTGCCAGCAGTCCTCCGGAAAGGGGGCCCTACGAGCAGTACTTC. This sequence joins TRBV28 and TRBJ2-7; 7 bases match TRBD1. The CDR3 totals 15 residues. Germline values: CDR1 MDHEN, CDR2 SYDVKM. Unmatched junction bases numbered 9, after V lost 5 bases and J lost 2 bases. The variable domain in full, completed from reference TRBV28 and TRBJ2-7, reads DVKVTQSSRYLVKRTGEKVFLECVQDMDHENMFWYRQDPGLGLRLIYFSYDVKMKEKGDIPEGYSVSREKKERFSLILESASTNQTSMYLCASSPPERGPYEQYFGPGTRLTVT.

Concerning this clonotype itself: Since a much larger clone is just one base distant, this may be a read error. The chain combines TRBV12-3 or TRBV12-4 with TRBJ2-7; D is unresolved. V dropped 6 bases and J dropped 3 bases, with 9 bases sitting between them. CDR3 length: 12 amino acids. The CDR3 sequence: CASSAPLYEQYF. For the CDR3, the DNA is TGTGCCAGCAGCGCGCCCCTCTACGAGCAGTACTTC.

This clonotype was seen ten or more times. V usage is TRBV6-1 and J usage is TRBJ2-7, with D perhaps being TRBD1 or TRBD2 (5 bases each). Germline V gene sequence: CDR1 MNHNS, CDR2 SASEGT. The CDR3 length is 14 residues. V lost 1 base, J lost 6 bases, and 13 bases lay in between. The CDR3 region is CASSEGSSGSEQYF. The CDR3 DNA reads TGTGCCAGCAGTGAAGGAAGCTCAGGGAGCGAGCAGTACTTC.

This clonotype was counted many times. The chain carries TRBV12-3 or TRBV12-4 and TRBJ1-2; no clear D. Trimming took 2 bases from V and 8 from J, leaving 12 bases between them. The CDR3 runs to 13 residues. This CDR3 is CASSLSPSRGYTF. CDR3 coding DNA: TGTGCCAGCAGTTTATCTCCGTCGCGGGGCTACACCTTC.

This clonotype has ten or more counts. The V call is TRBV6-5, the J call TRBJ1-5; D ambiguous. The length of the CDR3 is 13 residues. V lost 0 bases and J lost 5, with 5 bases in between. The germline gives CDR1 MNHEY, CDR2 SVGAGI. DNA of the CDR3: TGTGCCAGCAGTTACTCTGTGGATCAGCCCCAGCATTTT. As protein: CASSYSVDQPQHF.

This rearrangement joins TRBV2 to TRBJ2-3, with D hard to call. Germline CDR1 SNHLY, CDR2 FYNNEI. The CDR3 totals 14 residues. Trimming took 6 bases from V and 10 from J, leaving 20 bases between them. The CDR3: CASRDREGPTPQYF. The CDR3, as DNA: TGTGCCAGCAGAGACCGAGAAGGGCCTACTCCGCAGTATTTT. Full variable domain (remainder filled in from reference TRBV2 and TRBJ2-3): EPEVTQTPSHQVTQMGQEVILRCVPISNHLYFYWYRQILGQKVEFLVSFYNNEISEKSEIFDDQFSVERPDGSNFTLKIRSTKLEDSAMYFCASRDREGPTPQYFGPGTRLTVL.

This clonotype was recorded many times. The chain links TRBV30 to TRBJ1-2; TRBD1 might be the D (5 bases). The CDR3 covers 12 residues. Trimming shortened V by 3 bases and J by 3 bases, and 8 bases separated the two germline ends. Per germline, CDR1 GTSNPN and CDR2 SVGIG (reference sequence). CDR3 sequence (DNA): TGTGCCTGGAGCCAGGGTGACTATGGCTACACCTTC. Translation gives CAWSQGDYGYTF.

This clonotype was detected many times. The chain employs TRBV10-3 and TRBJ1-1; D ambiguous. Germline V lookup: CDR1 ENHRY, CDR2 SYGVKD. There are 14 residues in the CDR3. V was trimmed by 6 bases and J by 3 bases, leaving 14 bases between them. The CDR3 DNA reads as TGTGCCATCAGATACAGCGAGTGGGACACTGAAGCTTTCTTT. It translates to CAIRYSEWDTEAFF.

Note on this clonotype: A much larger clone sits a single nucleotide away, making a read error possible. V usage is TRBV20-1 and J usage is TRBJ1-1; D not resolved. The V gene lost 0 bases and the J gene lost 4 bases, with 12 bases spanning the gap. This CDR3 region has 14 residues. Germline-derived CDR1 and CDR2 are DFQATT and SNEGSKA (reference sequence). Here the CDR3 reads CSAREKGFGTEAFF. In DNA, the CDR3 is TGCAGTGCTAGAGAAAAGGGATTTGGCACTGAAGCTTTCTTT.

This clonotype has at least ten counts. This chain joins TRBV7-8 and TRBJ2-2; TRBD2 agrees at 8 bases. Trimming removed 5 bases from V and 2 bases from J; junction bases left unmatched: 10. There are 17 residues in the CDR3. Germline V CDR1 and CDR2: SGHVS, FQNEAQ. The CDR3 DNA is TGTGCCAGCAGCCGTGCCGGGAGGGTCGTAAACACCGGGGAGCTGTTTTTT. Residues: CASSRAGRVVNTGELFF.

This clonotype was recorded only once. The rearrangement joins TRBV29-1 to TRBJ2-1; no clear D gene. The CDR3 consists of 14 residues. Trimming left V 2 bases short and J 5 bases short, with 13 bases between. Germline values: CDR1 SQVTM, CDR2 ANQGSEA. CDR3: CSVERTTQNNEQFF. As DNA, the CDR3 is TGCAGCGTTGAACGGACCACGCAAAACAATGAGCAGTTCTTC.

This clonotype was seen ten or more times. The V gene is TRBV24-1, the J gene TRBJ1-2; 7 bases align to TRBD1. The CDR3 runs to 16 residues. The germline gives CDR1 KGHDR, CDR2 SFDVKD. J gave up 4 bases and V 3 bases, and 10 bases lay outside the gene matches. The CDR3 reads CATSDPSEDRFYGYTF. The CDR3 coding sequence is TGTGCCACCAGTGATCCATCGGAGGACAGGTTCTATGGCTACACCTTC.

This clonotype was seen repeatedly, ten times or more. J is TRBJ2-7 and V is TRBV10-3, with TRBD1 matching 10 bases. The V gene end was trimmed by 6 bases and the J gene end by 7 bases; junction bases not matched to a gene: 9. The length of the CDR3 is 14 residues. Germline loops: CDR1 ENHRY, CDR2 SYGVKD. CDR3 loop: CAIRGGQGSGEQYF. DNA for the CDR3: TGTGCCATCAGAGGGGGACAGGGGAGTGGAGAGCAGTACTTC.

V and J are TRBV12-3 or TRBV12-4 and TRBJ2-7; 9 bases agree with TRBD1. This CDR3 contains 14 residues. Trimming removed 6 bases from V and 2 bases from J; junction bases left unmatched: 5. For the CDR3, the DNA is TGTGCCAGCAGGCGACAGGGGGGTACCTACGAGCAGTACTTC. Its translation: CASRRQGGTYEQYF.

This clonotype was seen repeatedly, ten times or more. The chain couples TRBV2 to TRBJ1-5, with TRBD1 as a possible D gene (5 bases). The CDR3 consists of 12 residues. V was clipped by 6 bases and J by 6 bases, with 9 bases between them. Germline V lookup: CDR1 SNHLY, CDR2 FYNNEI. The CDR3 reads CASRLGVQPQHF. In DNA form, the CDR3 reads TGTGCCAGCAGATTAGGGGTTCAGCCCCAGCATTTT.

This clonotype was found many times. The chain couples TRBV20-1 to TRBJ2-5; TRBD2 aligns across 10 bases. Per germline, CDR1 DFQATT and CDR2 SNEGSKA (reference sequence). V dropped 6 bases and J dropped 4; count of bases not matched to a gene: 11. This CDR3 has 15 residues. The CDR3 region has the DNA TGCAGTGCCACCCTTCTAGCGGGAGATCGAGAGACCCAGTACTTC. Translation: CSATLLAGDRETQYF.

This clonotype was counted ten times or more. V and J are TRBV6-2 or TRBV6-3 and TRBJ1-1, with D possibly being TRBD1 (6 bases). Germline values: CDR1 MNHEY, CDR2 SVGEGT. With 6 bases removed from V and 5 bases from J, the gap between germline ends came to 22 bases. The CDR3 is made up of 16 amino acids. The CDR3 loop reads CASSPSAGAKGTEAFF. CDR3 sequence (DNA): TGTGCCAGCAGCCCTTCGGCAGGGGCGAAAGGAACTGAAGCTTTCTTT.

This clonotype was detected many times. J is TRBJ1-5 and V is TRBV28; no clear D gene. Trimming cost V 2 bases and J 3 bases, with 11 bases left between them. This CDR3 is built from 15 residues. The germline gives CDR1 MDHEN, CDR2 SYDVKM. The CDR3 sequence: CASSLTDLNNQPQHF. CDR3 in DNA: TGTGCCAGCAGTTTAACGGACCTTAACAATCAGCCCCAGCATTTT.

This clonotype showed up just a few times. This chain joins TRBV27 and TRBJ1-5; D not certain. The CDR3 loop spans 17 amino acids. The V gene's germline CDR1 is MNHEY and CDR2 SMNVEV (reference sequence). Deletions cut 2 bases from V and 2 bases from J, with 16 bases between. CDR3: CASSLTDPGSGNQPQHF. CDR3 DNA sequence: TGTGCCAGCAGTTTAACAGACCCGGGATCGGGCAATCAGCCCCAGCATTTT.

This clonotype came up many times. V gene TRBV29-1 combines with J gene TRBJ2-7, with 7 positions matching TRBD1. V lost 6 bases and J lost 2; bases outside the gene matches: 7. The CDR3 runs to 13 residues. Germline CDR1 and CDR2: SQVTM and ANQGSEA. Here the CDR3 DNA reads TGCAGCGTGGGGACAGATAGGACCTACGAGCAGTACTTC. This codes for CSVGTDRTYEQYF.

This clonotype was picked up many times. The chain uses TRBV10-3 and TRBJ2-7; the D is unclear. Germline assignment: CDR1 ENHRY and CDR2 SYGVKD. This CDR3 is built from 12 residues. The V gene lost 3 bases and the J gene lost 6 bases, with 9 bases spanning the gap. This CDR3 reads CAISEGIAEQYF. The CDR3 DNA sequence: TGTGCCATCAGTGAAGGAATCGCCGAGCAGTACTTC.